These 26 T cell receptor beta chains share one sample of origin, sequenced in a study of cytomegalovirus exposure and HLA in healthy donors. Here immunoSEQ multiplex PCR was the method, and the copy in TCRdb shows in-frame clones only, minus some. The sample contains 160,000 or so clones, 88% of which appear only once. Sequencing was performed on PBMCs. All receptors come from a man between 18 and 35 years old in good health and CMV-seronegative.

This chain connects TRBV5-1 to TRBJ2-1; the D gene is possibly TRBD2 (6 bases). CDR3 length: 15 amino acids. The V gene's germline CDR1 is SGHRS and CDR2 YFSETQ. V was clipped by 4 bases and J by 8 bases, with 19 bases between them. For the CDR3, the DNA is TGCGCCAGCAGCCCTAACCACGCGCGGGGCGATGAGCAGTTCTTC. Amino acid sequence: CASSPNHARGDEQFF. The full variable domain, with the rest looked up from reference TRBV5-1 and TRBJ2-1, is KAGVTQTPRYLIKTRGQQVTLSCSPISGHRSVSWYQQTPGQGLQFLFEYFSETQRNKGNFPGRFSGRQFSNSRSEMNVSTLELGDSALYLCASSPNHARGDEQFFGPGTRLTVL.

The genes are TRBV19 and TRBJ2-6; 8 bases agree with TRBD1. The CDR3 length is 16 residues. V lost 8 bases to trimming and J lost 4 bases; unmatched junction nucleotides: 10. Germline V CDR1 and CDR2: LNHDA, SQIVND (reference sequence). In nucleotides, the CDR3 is TGTGCCAGTGCGGGACAGGTTTTGTCCGGGGCCAACGTCCTGACTTTC. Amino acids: CASAGQVLSGANVLTF. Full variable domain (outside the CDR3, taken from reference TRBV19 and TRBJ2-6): DGGITQSPKYLFRKEGQNVTLSCEQNLNHDAMYWYRQDPGQGLRLIYYSQIVNDFQKGDIAEGYSVSREKKESFPLTVTSAQKNPTAFYLCASAGQVLSGANVLTFGAGSRLTVL.

Here the CDR3 reads CASSLSGPTGGPLSYEQYF. The CDR3 coding sequence is TGTGCCAGCAGTTTATCAGGCCCGACGGGGGGTCCCCTCTCCTACGAGCAGTACTTC. The V gene is TRBV27, the J gene TRBJ2-7, with TRBD2 identical over 7 bases. The CDR3 is 19 amino acids. The ends lost 0 bases at V and 0 bases at J; junction bases unmatched: 14. Germline V gene data show CDR1 as MNHEY and CDR2 as SMNVEV (reference sequence).

CDR3 region: CASSDFEREQFF. For the CDR3, the DNA is TGTGCCAGCAGTGATTTCGAGAGGGAGCAGTTCTTC. The chain carries TRBV6-1 and TRBJ2-1, with D hard to call. The V end was cut by 3 bases, the J end by 10 bases, with 10 bases between. The germline CDR1 and CDR2 sequences are MNHNS and SASEGT. The CDR3 spans 12 residues.

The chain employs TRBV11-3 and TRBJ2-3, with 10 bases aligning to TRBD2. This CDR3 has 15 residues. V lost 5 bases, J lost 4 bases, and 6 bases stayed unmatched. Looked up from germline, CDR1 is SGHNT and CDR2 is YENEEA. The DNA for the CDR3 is TGTGCCAGCAGCCCCGGGACTAGCGCCTCAGATACGCAGTATTTT. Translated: CASSPGTSASDTQYF.

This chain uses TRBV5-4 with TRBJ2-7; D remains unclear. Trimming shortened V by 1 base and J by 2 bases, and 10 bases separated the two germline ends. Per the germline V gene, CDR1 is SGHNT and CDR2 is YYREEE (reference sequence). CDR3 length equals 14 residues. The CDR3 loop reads CASSLRGSAYEQYF. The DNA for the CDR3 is TGTGCCAGCAGCTTGAGAGGATCAGCCTACGAGCAGTACTTC.

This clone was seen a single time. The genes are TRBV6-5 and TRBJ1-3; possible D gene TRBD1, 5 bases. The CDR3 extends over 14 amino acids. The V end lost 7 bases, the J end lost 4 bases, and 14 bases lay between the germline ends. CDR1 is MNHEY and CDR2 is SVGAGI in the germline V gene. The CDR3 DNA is TGTGCCAGCAAAACCAGGGAGGCCGGAAACACCATATATTTT. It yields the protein CASKTREAGNTIYF.

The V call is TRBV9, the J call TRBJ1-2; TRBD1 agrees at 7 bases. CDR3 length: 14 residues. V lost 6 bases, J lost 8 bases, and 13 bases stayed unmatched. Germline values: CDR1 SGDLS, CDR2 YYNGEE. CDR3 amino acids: CASTKMTGSGGYTF. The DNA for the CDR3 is TGTGCCAGCACGAAGATGACAGGGTCGGGAGGCTACACCTTC.

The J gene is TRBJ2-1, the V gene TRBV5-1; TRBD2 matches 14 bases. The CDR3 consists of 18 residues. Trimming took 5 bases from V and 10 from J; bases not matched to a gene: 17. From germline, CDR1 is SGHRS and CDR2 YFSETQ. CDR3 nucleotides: TGCGCCAGCAGGGAAGATCCGAATGGACTAGCGGGGGGATGGGAGCAGTTCTTC. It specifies CASREDPNGLAGGWEQFF.

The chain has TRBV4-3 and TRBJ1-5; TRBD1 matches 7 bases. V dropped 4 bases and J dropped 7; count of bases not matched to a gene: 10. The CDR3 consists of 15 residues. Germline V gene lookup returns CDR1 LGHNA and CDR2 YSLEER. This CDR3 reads CASSLQKGAGQPQHF. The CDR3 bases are TGCGCCAGCAGCCTTCAAAAGGGGGCAGGACAGCCCCAGCATTTT.

Here the CDR3 DNA reads TGTGCCAGCAGTGGGGTTAGGACAGGGGGGTTCTACGAAAAACTGTTTTTT. Protein sequence: CASSGVRTGGFYEKLFF. The V call is TRBV6-1, the J call TRBJ1-4, with 10 bases that match TRBD1. The trim removed 4 bases at V and 8 bases at J, leaving 13 bases unmatched. Germline V lookup: CDR1 MNHNS, CDR2 SASEGT. This CDR3 comprises 17 residues.

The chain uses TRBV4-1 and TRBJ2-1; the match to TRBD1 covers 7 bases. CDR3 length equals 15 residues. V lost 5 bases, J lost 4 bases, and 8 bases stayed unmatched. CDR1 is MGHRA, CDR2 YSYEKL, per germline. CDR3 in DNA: TGCGCCAGCAGCGGCCGGGACAGACTTTACAATGAGCAGTTCTTC. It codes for CASSGRDRLYNEQFF.

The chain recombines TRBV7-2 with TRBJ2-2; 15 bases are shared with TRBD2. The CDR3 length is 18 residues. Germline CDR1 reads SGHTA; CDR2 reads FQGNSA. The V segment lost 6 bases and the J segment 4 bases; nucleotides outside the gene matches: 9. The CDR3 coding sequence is TGTGCCAGCAGGCATCCGGGACTAGCGGGGGGAAGCACCGGGGAGCTGTTTTTT. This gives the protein CASRHPGLAGGSTGELFF. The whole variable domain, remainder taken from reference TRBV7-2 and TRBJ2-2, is GAGVSQSPSNKVTEKGKDVELRCDPISGHTALYWYRQSLGQGLEFLIYFQGNSAPDKSGLPSDRFSAERTGGSVSTLTIQRTQQEDSAVYLCASRHPGLAGGSTGELFFGEGSRLTVL.

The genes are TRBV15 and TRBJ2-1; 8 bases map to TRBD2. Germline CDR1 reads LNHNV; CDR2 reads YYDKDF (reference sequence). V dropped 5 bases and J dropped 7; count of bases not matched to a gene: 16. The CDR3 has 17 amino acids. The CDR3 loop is CATSSSSGVAGLNEQFF. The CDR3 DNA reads TGTGCCACCAGCTCCTCCTCGGGGGTAGCGGGGTTGAATGAGCAGTTCTTC.

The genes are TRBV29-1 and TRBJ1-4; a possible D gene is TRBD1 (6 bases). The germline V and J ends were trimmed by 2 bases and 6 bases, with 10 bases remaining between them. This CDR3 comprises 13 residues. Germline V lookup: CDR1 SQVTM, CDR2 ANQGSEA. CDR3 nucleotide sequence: TGCAGCGTTGAACGGGCAGGGGATGAAAAACTGTTTTTT. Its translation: CSVERAGDEKLFF.

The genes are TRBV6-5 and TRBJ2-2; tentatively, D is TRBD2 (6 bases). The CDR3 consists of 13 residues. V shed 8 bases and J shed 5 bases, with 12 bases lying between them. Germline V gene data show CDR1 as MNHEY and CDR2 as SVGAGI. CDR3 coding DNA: TGTGCCAGCGGCCGGGGGAAGACCGGGGAGCTGTTTTTT. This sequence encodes CASGRGKTGELFF.

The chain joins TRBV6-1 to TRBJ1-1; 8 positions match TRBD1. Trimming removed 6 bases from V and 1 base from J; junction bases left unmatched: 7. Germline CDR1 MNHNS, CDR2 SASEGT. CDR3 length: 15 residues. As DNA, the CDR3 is TGTGCCAGCAGAGACCCGGGACAGGAGAACACTGAAGCTTTCTTT. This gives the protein CASRDPGQENTEAFF.

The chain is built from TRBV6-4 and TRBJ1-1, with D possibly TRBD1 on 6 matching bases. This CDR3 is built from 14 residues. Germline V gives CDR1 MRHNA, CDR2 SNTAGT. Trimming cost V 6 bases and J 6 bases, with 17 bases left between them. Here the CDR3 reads CASRTGLGSSEAFF. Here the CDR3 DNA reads TGTGCCAGCAGAACAGGGCTGGGATCGTCTGAAGCTTTCTTT.

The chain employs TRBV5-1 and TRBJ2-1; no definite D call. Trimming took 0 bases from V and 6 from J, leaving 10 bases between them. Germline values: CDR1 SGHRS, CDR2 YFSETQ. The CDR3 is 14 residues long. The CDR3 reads CASSLASGFNEQFF. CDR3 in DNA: TGCGCCAGCAGCTTGGCTTCAGGATTCAATGAGCAGTTCTTC.

In nucleotides, the CDR3 is TGTGCTACCGCCAGACAGGGGGCCCCAGATACGCAGTATTTT. Protein product: CATARQGAPDTQYF. V gene TRBV12-5 combines with J gene TRBJ2-3, with 10 bases that match TRBD1. CDR1 is LGHNT, CDR2 FRNRAP, per germline. With 10 bases clipped from V and 4 bases from J, the junction kept 8 bases outside the gene matches. The CDR3 is 14 residues long.

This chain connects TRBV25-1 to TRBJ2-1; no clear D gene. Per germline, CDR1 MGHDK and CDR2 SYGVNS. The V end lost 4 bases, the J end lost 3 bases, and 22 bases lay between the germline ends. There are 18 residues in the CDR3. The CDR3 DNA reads TGTGCCAGCAGTGGGAACCTCAAGCTAGTTAGGAGCTACAATGAGCAGTTCTTC. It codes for CASSGNLKLVRSYNEQFF. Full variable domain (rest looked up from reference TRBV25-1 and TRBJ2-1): EADIYQTPRYLVIGTGKKITLECSQTMGHDKMYWYQQDPGMELHLIHYSYGVNSTEKGDLSSESTVSRIRTEHFPLTLESARPSHTSQYLCASSGNLKLVRSYNEQFFGPGTRLTVL.

In nucleotides, the CDR3 is TGTGCCAGTAGTATAGAGCGGGGGCCGAAGGCGTCCAAAAACATTCAGTACTTC. The encoded protein is CASSIERGPKASKNIQYF. This sequence joins TRBV19 and TRBJ2-4; a possible D gene is TRBD2 (7 bases). The CDR3 extends over 18 amino acids. From germline, CDR1 is LNHDA and CDR2 SQIVND (reference sequence). Between the trimmed V and J ends, which lost 0 bases and 2 bases, there was a span of 17 bases.

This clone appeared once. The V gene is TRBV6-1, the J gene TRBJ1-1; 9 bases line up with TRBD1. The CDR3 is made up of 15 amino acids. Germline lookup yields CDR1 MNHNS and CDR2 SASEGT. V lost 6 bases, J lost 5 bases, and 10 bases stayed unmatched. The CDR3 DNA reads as TGTGCCAGCAGGGATTTTGGACAGGGGAAAACTGAAGCTTTCTTT. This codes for CASRDFGQGKTEAFF.

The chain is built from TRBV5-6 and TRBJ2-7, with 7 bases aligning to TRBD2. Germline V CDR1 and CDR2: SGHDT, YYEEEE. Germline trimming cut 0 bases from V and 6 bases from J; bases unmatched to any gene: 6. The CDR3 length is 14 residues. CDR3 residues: CASSLVGEGPEQYF. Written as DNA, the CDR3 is TGTGCCAGCAGCTTGGTAGGGGAGGGCCCCGAGCAGTACTTC.

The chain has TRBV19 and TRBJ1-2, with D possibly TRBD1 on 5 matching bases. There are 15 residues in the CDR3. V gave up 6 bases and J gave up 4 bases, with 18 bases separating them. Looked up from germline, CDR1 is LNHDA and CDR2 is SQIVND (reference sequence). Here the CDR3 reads CASSPGDVGGYGYTF. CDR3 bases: TGTGCCAGTAGCCCGGGAGACGTGGGGGGCTATGGCTACACCTTC. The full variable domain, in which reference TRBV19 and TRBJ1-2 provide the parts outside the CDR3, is DGGITQSPKYLFRKEGQNVTLSCEQNLNHDAMYWYRQDPGQGLRLIYYSQIVNDFQKGDIAEGYSVSREKKESFPLTVTSAQKNPTAFYLCASSPGDVGGYGYTFGSGTRLTVV.

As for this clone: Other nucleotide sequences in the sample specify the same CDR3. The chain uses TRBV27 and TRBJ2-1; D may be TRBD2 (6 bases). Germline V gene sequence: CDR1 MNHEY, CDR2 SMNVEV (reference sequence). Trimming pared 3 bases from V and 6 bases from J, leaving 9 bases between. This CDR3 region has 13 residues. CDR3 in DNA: TGTGCCAGCAGTTTGGGTAGCGGCAATGAGCAGTTCTTC. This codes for CASSLGSGNEQFF.